The sequence of this T cell receptor beta chain was determined in a study of Ad26.COV2.S vaccination and SARS-CoV-2 variants. The treatment here: 19 received Ad26.COV2.S at low or high dose, single or two shots; 5 received placebo; per-sample allocation not given. At day 63 after the first vaccine or placebo injection, samples were drawn. Vaccine was an Ad26 vector expressing Wuhan-strain SARS-CoV-2 spike. The repertoire was sequenced with immunoSEQ multiplex PCR; TCRdb's copy has only in-frame clones and lacks some. The sample has approximately 300,000 clones, about 86% seen once. The sample consisted of peripheral blood, taken in a trial of Ad26.COV2.S vaccine versus placebo. This sequence originates from a person between 18 and 59 years old who received the Ad26.COV2.S COVID-19 vaccine or a placebo.

The CDR3: CSASRGLNTEAFF. The CDR3 region has the DNA TGCAGTGCTAGTAGGGGATTGAACACTGAAGCTTTCTTT. This chain uses TRBV20-1 with TRBJ1-1; D might be TRBD1 (5 bases). CDR1 and CDR2 (germline): DFQATT, SNEGSKA (reference sequence). The V end lost 3 bases, the J end lost 0 bases, and 8 bases lay between the germline ends. The CDR3 is made up of 13 amino acids.